The present entry profiles one TCR beta chain with its context. The antigen remains undetermined. Library construction for TCR beta used iRepertoire HTBI primers and Arm-PCR of CDR3 regions. A single record per CDR3 protein comes from TCRdb applying MiXCR to the multiplex PCR reads. The profile shows about 240,000 distinct CDR3 sequences, 20% of them singletons. The source of the sample is a study of regulatory T cells in long-lasting Graves disease. Whole-study results and caveats: Persistent disease was characterized by preferential usage of TRBV28, TRBJ1-2 and TRBJ2-5.

Documented time point: newly diagnosed GD, antithyroid drugs for less than 3 months. Generation of the TCR library employed RNA extracted from PBMCs. Under American Thyroid Association guidelines, Graves' disease was diagnosed. Per the germline V gene, CDR1 is LNHDA and CDR2 is SQIVND (reference sequence). With 11 bases removed from V and 1 base from J, the gap between germline ends came to 17 bases. The CDR3 totals 14 residues. This sample comprised peripheral blood mononuclear cells (PBMCs), obtained at new diagnosis, from a patient treated with antithyroid drugs. The TCR was taken from a female donor with Graves disease. The genes are TRBV19 and TRBJ1-1, with D unresolved. CDR3 DNA sequence: TGTGCCGCCTACGCGGGGAGAAAGAACACTGAAGCTTTCTTT. This encodes CAAYAGRKNTEAFF.